This passage covers 3 T cell receptor beta chains from one sample sequenced in a study of blood T cell repertoires in COVID-19. Measured with immunoSEQ multiplex PCR; TCRdb has only the in-frame clones, and not every one. The sample records 200,000 to 250,000 clones, almost 90% being singletons. Sequenced: PBMCs or T cells enriched from blood (not recorded which). Receptor source: a man in his thirties or forties who had been exposed to COVID-19.

The chain has TRBV7-6 and TRBJ2-1; D might be TRBD2 (5 bases). In germline, CDR1 is SGHVS, CDR2 FNYEAQ. The V and J ends lost 1 base and 1 base respectively, with 8 bases between them. This CDR3 contains 15 residues. Written as DNA, the CDR3 is TGTGCCAGCAGCTTAGGAGGGAATTCCTACAATGAGCAGTTCTTC. This gives the protein CASSLGGNSYNEQFF.

The J gene is TRBJ1-6, the V gene TRBV3-1 (or the pseudogene TRBV3-2); D ambiguous. The V gene's germline CDR1 is LGHDT and CDR2 YNNKEL (reference sequence). This CDR3 is 13 amino acids long. Trimming cost V 4 bases and J 10 bases, with 11 bases left between them. CDR3 residues: CASSPRPLSPLHF. CDR3 nucleotide sequence: TGTGCCAGCAGCCCCCGTCCTTTATCACCCCTCCACTTT.

The chain is built from TRBV6-5 and TRBJ1-4; D perhaps matches TRBD1 (6 bases). V gave up 4 bases and J gave up 8 bases, with 11 bases separating them. This CDR3 is 13 amino acids long. CDR1 MNHEY and CDR2 SVGAGI come from the germline V gene. The CDR3 DNA is TGTGCCAGCAGTTCGTACAGGGAGGAAAAACTGTTTTTT. Translation gives CASSSYREEKLFF.